Each of the 16 T cell receptor beta chains below was sequenced from the same sample in a study of cytomegalovirus exposure and HLA in healthy donors. PCR amplification relied on 60 Vbeta primers (plus 13 Jbeta primers). The protocol was immunoSEQ multiplex PCR, while the TCRdb copy is restricted to in-frame clones and leaves out a portion. The sample lists about 160,000 clones, 80% seen once, with 1.3% in the top ten. Source material: PBMCs. The receptors derive from a man aged 30 to 39 in good health and CMV-seronegative.

J is TRBJ1-6 and V is TRBV28; 7 bases match TRBD1. This CDR3 has 15 residues. Germline trimming cut 7 bases from V and 1 base from J; bases unmatched to any gene: 4. CDR1 is MDHEN, CDR2 SYDVKM, per germline. DNA of the CDR3: TGTGCCAGCATCCAGGGGGGATCCTATAATTCACCCCTCCACTTT. Translated, it gives CASIQGGSYNSPLHF.

The genes are TRBV10-2 and TRBJ2-5; 16 bases fit TRBD2. CDR3 length: 17 amino acids. Germline V lookup: CDR1 WSHSY, CDR2 SAAADI. V dropped 6 bases and J dropped 3; count of bases not matched to a gene: 7. CDR3 DNA sequence: TGCGCCAGCAGGCCGGGACTAGCGGGAGGGTTCGAAGAGACCCAGTACTTC. Its protein product is CASRPGLAGGFEETQYF.

This rearrangement joins TRBV7-9 to TRBJ1-6, with 8 bases that match TRBD1. The germline V gene has CDR1 SEHNR and CDR2 FQNEAQ (reference sequence). V shed 5 bases, J shed 10 bases, and the junction held 16 bases outside the gene matches. The CDR3 runs to 17 residues. The DNA of the CDR3 is TGTGCCAGCAGCCTTAGCGCAGGGCGACAGGGGTCGTCACCCCTCCACTTT. This translates into CASSLSAGRQGSSPLHF.

The gene calls are TRBV5-1 and TRBJ2-3; 9 bases agree with TRBD2. Germline V gene data show CDR1 as SGHRS and CDR2 as YFSETQ. J lost 4 bases, V lost 5 bases, and 11 bases had no gene match. The CDR3 has 16 residues. CDR3 loop: CASRRGGPVVPDTQYF. The CDR3 region has the DNA TGCGCCAGCAGGCGGGGGGGCCCAGTGGTCCCAGATACGCAGTATTTT.

This chain links TRBV4-3 with TRBJ2-4; possible D gene TRBD2, 6 bases. V was shortened by 0 bases and J by 0 bases, with 12 bases between the two germline ends. The CDR3 consists of 17 residues. Germline lookup yields CDR1 LGHNA and CDR2 YSLEER. The CDR3 reads CASSQDWGDLAKNIQYF. The CDR3 coding sequence is TGCGCCAGCAGCCAAGATTGGGGGGACTTAGCCAAAAACATTCAGTACTTC.

V is TRBV4-2 and J is TRBJ1-1, with 8 bases identical to TRBD1. CDR1 LGHNA and CDR2 YNFKEQ come from the germline V gene. After removal of 3 bases from V and 2 bases from J, the junction contained 5 bases not matched to a gene. CDR3 size: 15 residues. CDR3 sequence (DNA): TGTGCCAGCAGCCAGGCGGACAGGGTAAACACTGAAGCTTTCTTT. This translates into CASSQADRVNTEAFF.

The rearrangement uses TRBV18 and TRBJ2-2; weak D call: TRBD2 (5 bases). The CDR3 loop spans 13 amino acids. V lost 1 base, J lost 7 bases, and 7 bases lay in between. Germline CDR1 KGHSH, CDR2 LQKENI. The CDR3 bases are TGTGCCAGCTCACCACACGAGGGCGGGGAGCTGTTTTTT. It codes for CASSPHEGGELFF.

The genes are TRBV11-2 and TRBJ1-5; TRBD1 is a possible D gene (5 bases). This CDR3 comprises 15 residues. Deletions cut 0 bases from V and 0 bases from J, with 6 bases between. Germline CDR1 reads SGHAT; CDR2 reads FQNNGV. CDR3 bases: TGTGCCAGCAGCTTAGATACAGGTAGCAATCAGCCCCAGCATTTT. Its translation: CASSLDTGSNQPQHF.

In this sample, this clone turned up a few times. CDR3 amino acids: CASSEWDRVTETQYF. CDR3 coding DNA: TGTGCCAGCAGTGAATGGGACAGGGTGACGGAGACCCAGTACTTC. The rearrangement links TRBV6-1 to TRBJ2-5, with 9 bases lining up with TRBD1. Looked up from germline, CDR1 is MNHNS and CDR2 is SASEGT. The V and J ends lost 2 bases and 5 bases, in that order; junction bases with no gene match: 6. The CDR3 length is 15 residues.

V is TRBV7-8 and J is TRBJ2-5; D is perhaps TRBD2 (5 bases). The CDR3 contains 15 residues. Germline V gene data show CDR1 as SGHVS and CDR2 as FQNEAQ. Trimming cost V 3 bases and J 2 bases, with 13 bases left between them. The CDR3 coding sequence is TGTGCCAGCAGCTTCGAACTTAGGGAGCAAGAGACCCAGTACTTC. Translation: CASSFELREQETQYF.

The V call is TRBV15, the J call TRBJ1-1; TRBD1 agrees at 7 bases. The CDR3 has 14 amino acids. Germline trimming cut 5 bases from V and 3 bases from J; bases unmatched to any gene: 6. CDR1 and CDR2 (germline): LNHNV, YYDKDF (reference sequence). CDR3 bases: TGTGCCACCAGCGCCCGAACAGGGGACACTGAAGCTTTCTTT. This sequence encodes CATSARTGDTEAFF.

The chain has TRBV7-9 and TRBJ1-4; D not certain. The CDR3 is 17 amino acids. V was pared by 11 bases and J by 0 bases, with 22 bases between. The germline gives CDR1 SEHNR, CDR2 FQNEAQ (reference sequence). The CDR3 nucleotides are TGTGCCTTCCTATCGAGACACCCTGATGCAACTAATGAAAAACTGTTTTTT. It specifies CAFLSRHPDATNEKLFF.

The V call is TRBV9, the J call TRBJ2-5, with TRBD2 matching 7 bases. This CDR3 has 17 amino acids. Per the germline V gene, CDR1 is SGDLS and CDR2 is YYNGEE. Unmatched junction bases numbered 11, after V lost 2 bases and J lost 1 base. DNA of the CDR3: TGTGCCAGCAGCGTGGGCGGGCAGGGAGGGGTCCAAGAGACCCAGTACTTC. This encodes CASSVGGQGGVQETQYF.

The V and J genes are TRBV28 and TRBJ1-1; perhaps TRBD1 as D (5 bases). CDR3 size: 14 residues. Looked up from germline, CDR1 is MDHEN and CDR2 is SYDVKM. V was clipped by 7 bases and J by 3 bases, with 15 bases between them. The CDR3 loop reads CASTEKGLYTEAFF. CDR3 bases: TGTGCCAGCACCGAAAAGGGGTTGTACACTGAAGCTTTCTTT.

The CDR3 nucleotides read TGTGCCAGTAGTATTCCGGGACAGGGCGGCAAGACCCAGTACTTC. This sequence encodes CASSIPGQGGKTQYF. The V call is TRBV19, the J call TRBJ2-5; the match to TRBD1 covers 9 bases. The germline CDR1 and CDR2 sequences are LNHDA and SQIVND (reference sequence). The CDR3 has 15 amino acids. V was clipped by 3 bases and J by 6 bases; unmatched bases: 8.

This clone was detected a few times. The rearrangement joins TRBV7-8 to TRBJ1-1; D possibly corresponds to TRBD1 (6 bases). The CDR3 has 15 residues. The ends were cut back, 3 bases at V and 1 base at J, with 12 bases in the middle. Germline V lookup: CDR1 SGHVS, CDR2 FQNEAQ. The CDR3 sequence is CASSFATGPNTEAFF. The CDR3 nucleotides read TGTGCCAGCAGCTTTGCGACAGGCCCGAACACTGAAGCTTTCTTT.